A single sample gave rise to the 7 T cell receptor beta chains below, sequenced in a study of beta chain features in type 1 diabetes. The authors reverse transcribed all of the isolated RNA, so sequencing captured expressed TCRB transcripts. TCRdb keeps only in-frame clones here, not all; method: immunoSEQ multiplex PCR. The sample contains some 220,000 clones, approximately 10% of which appear only once. Sequenced material: central memory CD4+ T cells from blood. Receptors originate from a man aged 18 to 35 in good health.

Ten or more counts support this clone. Other DNA sequences in this sample translate to the same CDR3. The chain couples TRBV30 to TRBJ1-5, with D perhaps matching TRBD1 (5 bases). Per the germline V gene, CDR1 is GTSNPN and CDR2 is SVGIG (reference sequence). The CDR3 runs 13 residues. Trimming removed 3 bases from V and 6 bases from J, with 12 bases in between. The CDR3, as DNA: TGTGCCTGGAGACTAACAGGTGGTCAGCCCCAGCATTTT. It specifies CAWRLTGGQPQHF.

This clone showed up just a few times. The V and J genes are TRBV10-1 and TRBJ2-7; 10 bases agree with TRBD2. The CDR3 extends over 15 amino acids. Trimming at V came to 6 bases and at J to 2 bases, leaving 7 bases not matched to a gene. CDR1 is WNHNN, CDR2 SYGVQD, per germline (reference sequence). CDR3 bases: TGCGCCAGCAGCCCCCAACTAGCGGGACCCTACGAGCAGTACTTC. It codes for CASSPQLAGPYEQYF.

This clone was seen ten or more times. The gene calls are TRBV18 and TRBJ2-7, with 8 bases that match TRBD2. Trimming at V came to 4 bases and at J to 6 bases, leaving 5 bases not matched to a gene. The CDR3 covers 13 residues. Germline V lookup: CDR1 KGHSH, CDR2 LQKENI. The CDR3 DNA reads TGTGCCAGCTCACGGGGACTAGACTCCGAGCAGTACTTC. Its protein product is CASSRGLDSEQYF. The variable domain in full, completed from reference TRBV18 and TRBJ2-7, reads NAGVMQNPRHLVRRRGQEARLRCSPMKGHSHVYWYRQLPEEGLKFMVYLQKENIIDESGMPKERFSAEFPKEGPSILRIQQVVRGDSAAYFCASSRGLDSEQYFGPGTRLTVT.

The genes are TRBV4-2 and TRBJ2-3; possible D gene TRBD2, 6 bases. CDR1 LGHNA and CDR2 YNFKEQ come from the germline V gene. The V end lost 4 bases, the J end lost 0 bases, and 17 bases lay between the germline ends. CDR3 size: 17 residues. CDR3 nucleotides: TGTGCCAGCAGCCTGGGGGGTTTAGGACTCAGCACAGATACGCAGTATTTT. Encoded protein: CASSLGGLGLSTDTQYF.

Comment on this clone: Just one base apart from a much larger clone, this may be a read error. The chain couples TRBV10-1 to TRBJ2-3; 8 bases fit TRBD2. Per the germline V gene, CDR1 is WNHNN and CDR2 is SYGVQD (reference sequence). This CDR3 is built from 14 residues. V dropped 6 bases and J dropped 2; count of bases not matched to a gene: 4. CDR3 sequence: CASRRGAATDTQYF. CDR3 in DNA: TGCGCCAGCAGGCGGGGGGCTGCCACAGATACGCAGTATTTT.

This clone was seen only a few times. The chain employs TRBV6-1 and TRBJ2-1, with unresolved D. Between the trimmed V and J ends, which lost 5 bases and 11 bases, there was a span of 10 bases. Germline CDR1 MNHNS, CDR2 SASEGT. CDR3 length: 11 amino acids. The CDR3 protein is CASSSVGKQFF. As DNA, the CDR3 is TGTGCCAGCAGTTCGGTGGGGAAGCAGTTCTTC.

This clone showed up just a few times. The chain employs TRBV7-2 and TRBJ1-1; D gene unclear. The CDR3 has 14 amino acids. The ends were cut back, 3 bases at V and 1 base at J, with 9 bases in the middle. The germline V gene encodes CDR1 SGHTA and CDR2 FQGNSA. CDR3 DNA sequence: TGTGCCAGCAGCTTTGGGTCAGCGAACACTGAAGCTTTCTTT. As protein: CASSFGSANTEAFF.